This T cell receptor (beta chain) is drawn from a study of blood T cell repertoires in COVID-19. Study-wide context: The analysed material was cDNA or gDNA that came from T cells, B-cell-depleted T cells, or PBMCs.

Source study methods: Estimation of nucleated cell counts was performed using reference gene primer amplification. The data were produced by immunoSEQ multiplex PCR, yet TCRdb's version contains in-frame clones alone and is incomplete. V, J and clone size were drawn from that table, and D and trimming were deduced from the DNA. The data show fewer than 35,000 clones, with around 80% seen just once and about 14% held by the top ten. Germline CDR1 and CDR2: SGHTS and YDEGEE. With V trimmed by 0 bases and J by 8 bases, 4 bases remained unmatched. This CDR3 spans 14 amino acids. The source is a human donor in a cohort sampled during active COVID-19. The material sequenced was peripheral blood. The chain is built from TRBV5-8 and TRBJ2-3, with TRBD2 identical over 9 bases. This chain's CDR3 is CASSLASGVGTQYF. CDR3 nucleotide sequence: TGTGCCAGCAGCTTGGCTAGCGGGGTCGGTACGCAGTATTTT.